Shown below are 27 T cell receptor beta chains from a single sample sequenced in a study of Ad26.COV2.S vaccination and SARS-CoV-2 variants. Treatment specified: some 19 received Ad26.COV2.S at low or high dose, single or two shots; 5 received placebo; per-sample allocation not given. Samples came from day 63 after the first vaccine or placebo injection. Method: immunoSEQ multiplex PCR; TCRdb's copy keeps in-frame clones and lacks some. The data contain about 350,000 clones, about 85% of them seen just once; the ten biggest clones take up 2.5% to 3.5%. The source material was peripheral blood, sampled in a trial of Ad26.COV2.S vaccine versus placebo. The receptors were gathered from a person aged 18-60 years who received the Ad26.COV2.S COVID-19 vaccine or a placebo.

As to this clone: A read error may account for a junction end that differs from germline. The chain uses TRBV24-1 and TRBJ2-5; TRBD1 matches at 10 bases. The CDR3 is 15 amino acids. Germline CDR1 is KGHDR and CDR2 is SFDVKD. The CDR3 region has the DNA TGTGCCACCAGTGATCCAGCCGGGACAGGGGAGATCCAGTACTTC. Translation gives CATSDPAGTGEIQYF.

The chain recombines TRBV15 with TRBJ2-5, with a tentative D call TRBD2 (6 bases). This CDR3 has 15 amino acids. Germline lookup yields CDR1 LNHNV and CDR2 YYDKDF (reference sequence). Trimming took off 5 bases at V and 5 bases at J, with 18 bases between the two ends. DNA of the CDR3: TGTGCCACCAGCCCCAAAAGCGGGCTCCTGGAGACCCAGTACTTC. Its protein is CATSPKSGLLETQYF. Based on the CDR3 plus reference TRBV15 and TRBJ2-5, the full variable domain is DAMVIQNPRYQVTQFGKPVTLSCSQTLNHNVMYWYQQKSSQAPKLLFHYYDKDFNNEADTPDNFQSRRPNTSFCFLDIRSPGLGDTAMYLCATSPKSGLLETQYFGPGTRLLVL.

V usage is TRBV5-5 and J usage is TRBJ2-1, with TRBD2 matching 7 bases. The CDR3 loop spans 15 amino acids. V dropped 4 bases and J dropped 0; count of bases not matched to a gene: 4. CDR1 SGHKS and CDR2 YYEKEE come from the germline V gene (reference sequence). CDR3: CASSPIAGSYNEQFF. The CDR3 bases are TGTGCCAGCAGCCCCATAGCGGGCTCCTACAATGAGCAGTTCTTC.

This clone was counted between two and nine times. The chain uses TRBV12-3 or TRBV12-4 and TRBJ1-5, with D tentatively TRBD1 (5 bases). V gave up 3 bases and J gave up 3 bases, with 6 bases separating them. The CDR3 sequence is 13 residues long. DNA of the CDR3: TGTGCCAGCAGTTTGGGGGTCAATCAGCCCCAGCATTTT. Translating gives CASSLGVNQPQHF.

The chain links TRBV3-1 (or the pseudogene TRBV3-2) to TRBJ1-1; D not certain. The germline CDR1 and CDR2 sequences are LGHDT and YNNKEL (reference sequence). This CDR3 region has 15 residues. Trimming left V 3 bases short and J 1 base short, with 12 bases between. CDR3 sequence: CASSHLSARNTEAFF. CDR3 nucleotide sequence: TGTGCCAGCAGCCACCTCTCGGCAAGGAACACTGAAGCTTTCTTT.

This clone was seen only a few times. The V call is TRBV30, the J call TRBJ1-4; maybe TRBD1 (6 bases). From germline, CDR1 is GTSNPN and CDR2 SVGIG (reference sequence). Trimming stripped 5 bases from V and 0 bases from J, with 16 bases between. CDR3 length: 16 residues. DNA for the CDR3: TGTGCCTGGGGCGCTCAGGGGCGGGCAACTAATGAAAAACTGTTTTTT. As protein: CAWGAQGRATNEKLFF.

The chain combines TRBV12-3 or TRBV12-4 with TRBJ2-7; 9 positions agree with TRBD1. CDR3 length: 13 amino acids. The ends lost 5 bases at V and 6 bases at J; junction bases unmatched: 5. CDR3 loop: CASSVQGAREQYF. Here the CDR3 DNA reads TGTGCCAGCAGTGTACAGGGGGCGCGCGAGCAGTACTTC.

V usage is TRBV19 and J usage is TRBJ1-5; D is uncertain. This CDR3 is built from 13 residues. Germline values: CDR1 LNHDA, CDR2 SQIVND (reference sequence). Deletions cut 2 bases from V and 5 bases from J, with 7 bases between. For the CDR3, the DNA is TGTGCCAGTAGTATATCCCAATATCAGCCCCAGCATTTT. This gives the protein CASSISQYQPQHF.

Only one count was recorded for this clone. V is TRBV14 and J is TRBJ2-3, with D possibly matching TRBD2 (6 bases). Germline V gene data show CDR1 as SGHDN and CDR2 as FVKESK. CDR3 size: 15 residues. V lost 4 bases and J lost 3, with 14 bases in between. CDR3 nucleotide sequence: TGTGCCAGCAGCCCTCTGGGGGGTCCAACAGATACGCAGTATTTT. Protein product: CASSPLGGPTDTQYF.

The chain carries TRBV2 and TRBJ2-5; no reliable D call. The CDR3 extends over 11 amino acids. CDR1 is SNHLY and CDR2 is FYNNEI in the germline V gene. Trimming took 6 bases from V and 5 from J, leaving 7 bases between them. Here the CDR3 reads CASRLLETQYF. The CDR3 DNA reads TGTGCCAGCAGACTACTGGAGACCCAGTACTTC. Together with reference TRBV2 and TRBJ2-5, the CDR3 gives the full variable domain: EPEVTQTPSHQVTQMGQEVILRCVPISNHLYFYWYRQILGQKVEFLVSFYNNEISEKSEIFDDQFSVERPDGSNFTLKIRSTKLEDSAMYFCASRLLETQYFGPGTRLLVL.

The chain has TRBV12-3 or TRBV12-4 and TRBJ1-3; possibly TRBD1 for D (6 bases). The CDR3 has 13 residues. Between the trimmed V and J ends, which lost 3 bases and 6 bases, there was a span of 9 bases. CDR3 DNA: TGTGCCAGCAGTTTCAGGGGCCAAAACACCATATATTTT. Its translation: CASSFRGQNTIYF.

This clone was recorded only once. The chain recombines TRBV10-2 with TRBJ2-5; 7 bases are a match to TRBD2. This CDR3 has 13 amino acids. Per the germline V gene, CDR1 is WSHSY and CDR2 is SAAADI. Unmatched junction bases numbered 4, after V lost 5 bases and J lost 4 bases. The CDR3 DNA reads TGCGCCAGCAGTATTCTAGCGGCAGAGACCCAGTACTTC. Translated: CASSILAAETQYF.

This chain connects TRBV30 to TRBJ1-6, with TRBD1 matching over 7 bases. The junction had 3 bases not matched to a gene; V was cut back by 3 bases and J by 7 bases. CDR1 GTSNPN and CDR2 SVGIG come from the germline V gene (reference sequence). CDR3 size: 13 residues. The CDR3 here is CAWRGTANSPLHF. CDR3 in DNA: TGTGCCTGGAGAGGGACAGCCAATTCACCCCTCCACTTT. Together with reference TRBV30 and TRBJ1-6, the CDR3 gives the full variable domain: SQTIHQWPATLVQPVGSPLSLECTVEGTSNPNLYWYRQAAGRGLQLLFYSVGIGQISSEVPQNLSASRPQDRQFILSSKKLLLSDSGFYLCAWRGTANSPLHFGNGTRLTVT.

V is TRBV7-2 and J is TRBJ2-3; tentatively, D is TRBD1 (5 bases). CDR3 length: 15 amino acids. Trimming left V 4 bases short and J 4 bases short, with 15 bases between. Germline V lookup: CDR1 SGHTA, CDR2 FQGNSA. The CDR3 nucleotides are TGTGCCAGCAGCTGGCAAGGGGCCGGGTCAGATACGCAGTATTTT. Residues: CASSWQGAGSDTQYF.

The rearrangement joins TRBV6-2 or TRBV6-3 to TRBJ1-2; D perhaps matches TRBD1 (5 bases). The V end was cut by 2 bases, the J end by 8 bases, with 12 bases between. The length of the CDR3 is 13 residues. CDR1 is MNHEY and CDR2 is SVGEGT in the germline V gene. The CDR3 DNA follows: TGTGCCAGCAGTTACAGGGGTGAGGTCGGCTACACCTTC. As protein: CASSYRGEVGYTF.

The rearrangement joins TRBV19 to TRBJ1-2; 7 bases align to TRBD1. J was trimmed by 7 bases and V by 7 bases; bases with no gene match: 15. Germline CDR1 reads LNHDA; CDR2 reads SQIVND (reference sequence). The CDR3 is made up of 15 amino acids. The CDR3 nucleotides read TGTGCCAGTAACAACCCGGGACAGACCTGGAGTGGCTACACCTTC. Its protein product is CASNNPGQTWSGYTF. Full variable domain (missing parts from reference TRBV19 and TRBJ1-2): DGGITQSPKYLFRKEGQNVTLSCEQNLNHDAMYWYRQDPGQGLRLIYYSQIVNDFQKGDIAEGYSVSREKKESFPLTVTSAQKNPTAFYLCASNNPGQTWSGYTFGSGTRLTVV.

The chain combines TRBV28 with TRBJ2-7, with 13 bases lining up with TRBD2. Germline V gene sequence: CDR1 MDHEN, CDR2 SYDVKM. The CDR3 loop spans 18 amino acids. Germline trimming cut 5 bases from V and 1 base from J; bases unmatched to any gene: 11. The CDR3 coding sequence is TGTGCCAGCAGTCCAAGACTAGCGGGAGGCTCCCATTCCTACGAGCAGTACTTC. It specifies CASSPRLAGGSHSYEQYF.

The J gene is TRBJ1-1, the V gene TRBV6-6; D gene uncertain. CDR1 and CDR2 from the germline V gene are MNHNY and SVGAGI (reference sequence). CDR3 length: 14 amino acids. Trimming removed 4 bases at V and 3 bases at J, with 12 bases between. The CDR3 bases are TGTGCCAGCAGTTCCAGTGGCCGGGACACTGAAGCTTTCTTT. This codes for CASSSSGRDTEAFF.

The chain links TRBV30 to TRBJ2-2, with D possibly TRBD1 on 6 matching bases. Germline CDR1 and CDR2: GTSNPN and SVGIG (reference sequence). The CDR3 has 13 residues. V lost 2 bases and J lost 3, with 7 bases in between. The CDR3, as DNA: TGTGCCTGGAGTAACAGGGACACCGGGGAGCTGTTTTTT. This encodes CAWSNRDTGELFF.

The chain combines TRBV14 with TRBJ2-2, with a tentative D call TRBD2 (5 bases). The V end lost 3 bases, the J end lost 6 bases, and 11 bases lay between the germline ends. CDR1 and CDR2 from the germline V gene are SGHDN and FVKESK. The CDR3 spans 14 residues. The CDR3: CASSQLSGAGELFF. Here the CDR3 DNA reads TGTGCCAGCAGCCAGTTAAGCGGCGCCGGGGAGCTGTTTTTT.

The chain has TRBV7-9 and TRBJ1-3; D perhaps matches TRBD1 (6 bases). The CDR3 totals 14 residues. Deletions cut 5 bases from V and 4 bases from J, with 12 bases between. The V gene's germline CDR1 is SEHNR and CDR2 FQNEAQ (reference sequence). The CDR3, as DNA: TGTGCCAGCAGCCCTAAGGGGGAAGGAAACACCATATATTTT. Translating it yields CASSPKGEGNTIYF.

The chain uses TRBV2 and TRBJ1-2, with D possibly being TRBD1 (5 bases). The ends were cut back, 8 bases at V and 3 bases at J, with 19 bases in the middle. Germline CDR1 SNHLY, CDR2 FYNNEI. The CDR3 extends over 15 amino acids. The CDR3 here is CASSPVTRDHYGYTF. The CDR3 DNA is TGTGCCAGCTCCCCGGTGACCAGGGACCACTATGGCTACACCTTC. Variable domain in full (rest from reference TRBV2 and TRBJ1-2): EPEVTQTPSHQVTQMGQEVILRCVPISNHLYFYWYRQILGQKVEFLVSFYNNEISEKSEIFDDQFSVERPDGSNFTLKIRSTKLEDSAMYFCASSPVTRDHYGYTFGSGTRLTVV.

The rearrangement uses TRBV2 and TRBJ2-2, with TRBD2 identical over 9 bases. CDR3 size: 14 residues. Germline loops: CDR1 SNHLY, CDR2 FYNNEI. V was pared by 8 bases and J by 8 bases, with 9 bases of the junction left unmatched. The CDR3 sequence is CASLGLASTGELFF. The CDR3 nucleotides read TGTGCCAGCCTAGGACTAGCGAGCACAGGGGAGCTGTTTTTT. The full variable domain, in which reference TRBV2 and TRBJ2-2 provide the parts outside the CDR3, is EPEVTQTPSHQVTQMGQEVILRCVPISNHLYFYWYRQILGQKVEFLVSFYNNEISEKSEIFDDQFSVERPDGSNFTLKIRSTKLEDSAMYFCASLGLASTGELFFGEGSRLTVL.

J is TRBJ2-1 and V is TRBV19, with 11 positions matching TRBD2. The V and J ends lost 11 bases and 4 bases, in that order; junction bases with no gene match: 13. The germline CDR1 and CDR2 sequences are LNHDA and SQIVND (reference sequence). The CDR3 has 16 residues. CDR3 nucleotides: TGTGCCTCCCAGACCATTCTAGCGGGAGGATACAATGAGCAGTTCTTC. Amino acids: CASQTILAGGYNEQFF.

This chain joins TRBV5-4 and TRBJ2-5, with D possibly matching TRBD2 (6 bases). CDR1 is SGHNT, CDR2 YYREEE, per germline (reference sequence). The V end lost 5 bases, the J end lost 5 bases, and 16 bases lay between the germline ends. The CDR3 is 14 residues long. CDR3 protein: CASRPTSSGETQYF. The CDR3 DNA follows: TGTGCCAGCAGACCTACTAGCTCAGGGGAGACCCAGTACTTC.

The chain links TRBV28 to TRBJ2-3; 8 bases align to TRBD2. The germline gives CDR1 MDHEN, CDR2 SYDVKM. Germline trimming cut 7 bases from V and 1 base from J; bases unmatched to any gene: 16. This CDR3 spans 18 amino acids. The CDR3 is CASTKSSGPQGGTDTQYF. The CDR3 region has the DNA TGTGCCAGCACCAAATCTAGCGGGCCCCAGGGCGGCACAGATACGCAGTATTTT.

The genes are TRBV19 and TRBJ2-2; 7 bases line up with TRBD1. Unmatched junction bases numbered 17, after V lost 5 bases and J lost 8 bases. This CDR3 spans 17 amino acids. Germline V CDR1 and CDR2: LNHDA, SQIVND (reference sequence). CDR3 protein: CASSSYPGQSTGGELFF. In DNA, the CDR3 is TGTGCCAGTAGTTCCTATCCGGGACAGAGCACAGGAGGGGAGCTGTTTTTT.